Listed here are 18 T cell receptor beta chains from one sample, sequenced in a study of cytomegalovirus exposure and HLA in healthy donors. PCR primers comprised 60 Vbeta and 13 Jbeta primers. Profiling relied on immunoSEQ multiplex PCR, and the TCRdb table lists in-frame clones only, not all of them. The sample shows over 200,000 clones, approximately 78% of them seen only once. The sample consisted of PBMCs. The origin of the receptors is a male donor in good health and CMV-seronegative.

The gene calls are TRBV4-1 and TRBJ2-1; 7 bases are a match to TRBD1. V lost 4 bases, J lost 4 bases, and 7 bases stayed unmatched. This CDR3 has 15 residues. Germline V gene sequence: CDR1 MGHRA, CDR2 YSYEKL. In DNA, the CDR3 is TGCGCCAGCAGCCCGGGGACAGAGAGATACAATGAGCAGTTCTTC. It encodes CASSPGTERYNEQFF.

This chain connects TRBV19 to TRBJ1-5; D perhaps matches TRBD1 (5 bases). V lost 2 bases and J lost 4, with 12 bases in between. Germline V gives CDR1 LNHDA, CDR2 SQIVND (reference sequence). The CDR3 loop spans 15 amino acids. CDR3 DNA sequence: TGTGCCAGTAGTATACAGGGTTCAGTAAATCAGCCCCAGCATTTT. This sequence encodes CASSIQGSVNQPQHF.

V usage is TRBV5-6 and J usage is TRBJ1-5, with D unclear. V dropped 3 bases and J dropped 3 bases, with 13 bases sitting between them. The V gene's germline CDR1 is SGHDT and CDR2 YYEEEE. CDR3 size: 15 residues. The CDR3 DNA follows: TGTGCCAGCAGCTACTCGGGATTCTTCAATCAGCCCCAGCATTTT. It translates to CASSYSGFFNQPQHF.

The chain uses TRBV11-2 and TRBJ1-2; 7 bases align to TRBD1. The V and J ends lost 5 bases and 0 bases, in that order; junction bases with no gene match: 6. The CDR3 covers 15 residues. Germline V CDR1 and CDR2: SGHAT, FQNNGV. DNA for the CDR3: TGTGCCAGCAGCCCCCGGACAGGAACTAACTATGGCTACACCTTC. This codes for CASSPRTGTNYGYTF. The full variable domain, rest sourced from reference TRBV11-2 and TRBJ1-2, is EAGVAQSPRYKIIEKRQSVAFWCNPISGHATLYWYQQILGQGPKLLIQFQNNGVVDDSQLPKDRFSAERLKGVDSTLKIQPAKLEDSAVYLCASSPRTGTNYGYTFGSGTRLTVV.

The chain employs TRBV7-9 and TRBJ2-6; a possible D gene is TRBD1 (6 bases). The CDR3 is 18 amino acids. Trimming pared 4 bases from V and 2 bases from J, leaving 18 bases between. CDR1 and CDR2 from the germline V gene are SEHNR and FQNEAQ (reference sequence). In nucleotides, the CDR3 is TGTGCCAGCAGCTCCGCCGGGACATGGAACACTGGGGCCAACGTCCTGACTTTC. Translation gives CASSSAGTWNTGANVLTF.

J is TRBJ2-3 and V is TRBV9, with 10 bases that match TRBD2. Germline loops: CDR1 SGDLS, CDR2 YYNGEE. Trimming took 0 bases from V and 3 from J; bases not matched to a gene: 1. This CDR3 has 15 residues. The CDR3 loop is CASSVGSGRTDTQYF. The CDR3 nucleotides read TGTGCCAGCAGCGTAGGTAGCGGGAGGACAGATACGCAGTATTTT.

The chain has TRBV7-3 and TRBJ2-5; perhaps TRBD2 as D (6 bases). The J call may be mistaken, given a closer DNA end match to TRBJ2-7. CDR3 length equals 15 residues. Per the germline V gene, CDR1 is SGHTA and CDR2 is FQGTGA. The CDR3: CASSFGGTGRYEQYF. CDR3 bases: TGTGCCAGCAGCTTTGGTGGGACTGGTCGCTACGAGCAGTACTTC.

The chain uses TRBV4-2 and TRBJ2-2; the D is unclear. The length of the CDR3 is 16 residues. The V end lost 0 bases, the J end lost 6 bases, and 14 bases lay between the germline ends. CDR1 is LGHNA, CDR2 YNFKEQ, per germline. DNA for the CDR3: TGTGCCAGCAGCCAAGATACGGTGGTTCGGTCCGGGGAGCTGTTTTTT. As protein: CASSQDTVVRSGELFF.

The chain recombines TRBV4-1 with TRBJ2-2; 8 positions match TRBD1. J lost 4 bases, V lost 4 bases, and 8 bases had no gene match. Germline lookup yields CDR1 MGHRA and CDR2 YSYEKL. This CDR3 region has 16 residues. The CDR3 loop is CASSLSWTGLTGELFF. DNA of the CDR3: TGCGCCAGCAGCCTCTCCTGGACAGGGCTCACCGGGGAGCTGTTTTTT.

This clone was found a few times. The V call is TRBV7-7, the J call TRBJ2-1; 14 nucleotides line up with TRBD2. Germline loops: CDR1 SSHAT, CDR2 FNYEAQ (reference sequence). V dropped 3 bases and J dropped 9; count of bases not matched to a gene: 4. The CDR3 extends over 15 amino acids. The CDR3 is CASSLGLAGVSEQFF. The CDR3 nucleotides read TGTGCCAGCAGCTTGGGACTAGCGGGAGTGAGTGAGCAGTTCTTC.

The V call is TRBV2, the J call TRBJ1-6, with D unresolved. The CDR3 spans 12 residues. Per germline, CDR1 SNHLY and CDR2 FYNNEI. Trimming shortened V by 11 bases and J by 9 bases, and 14 bases separated the two germline ends. CDR3 bases: TGTGCCGGAGGGAAGAGTACTTCACCCCTCCACTTT. Translated, it gives CAGGKSTSPLHF.

The genes are TRBV12-1 and TRBJ1-1; the table's D call of TRBD1 was not tested on the DNA. TRBV12-1 is marked as a pseudogene. CDR3 length: 15 residues. CDR3 nucleotides: TGTGCCAGCAGCTTCCGGACAGGGGGCCGGACTGAAGCTTTCTTT. The encoded protein is CASSFRTGGRTEAFF.

This chain connects TRBV6-1 to TRBJ1-5, with TRBD1 identical over 7 bases. Germline values: CDR1 MNHNS, CDR2 SASEGT. Trimming at V came to 3 bases and at J to 6 bases, leaving 5 bases not matched to a gene. The CDR3 loop spans 14 amino acids. The CDR3 region is CASSETGSFQPQHF. CDR3 DNA: TGTGCCAGCAGTGAGACAGGGTCTTTTCAGCCCCAGCATTTT.

This sequence joins TRBV9 and TRBJ1-4, with D perhaps TRBD1 (5 bases). This CDR3 comprises 15 residues. The V end lost 0 bases, the J end lost 6 bases, and 12 bases lay between the germline ends. Per germline, CDR1 SGDLS and CDR2 YYNGEE. The CDR3 reads CASSVGAGPDEKLFF. The CDR3, as DNA: TGTGCCAGCAGCGTAGGAGCGGGACCCGATGAAAAACTGTTTTTT.

The rearrangement joins TRBV21-1 to TRBJ1-5; TRBD1, the table's D call, lacks a check against the DNA. TRBV21-1 is annotated as a pseudogene. This CDR3 comprises 17 residues. DNA for the CDR3: TGTGCCAGCAGCACGCCTCCGGGACAGGGATTCAATCAGCCCCAGCATTTT. It encodes CASSTPPGQGFNQPQHF.

The chain has TRBV4-2 and TRBJ1-1; 7 bases fit TRBD1. The V segment lost 3 bases and the J segment 0 bases; nucleotides outside the gene matches: 4. The CDR3 is 15 residues long. Looked up from germline, CDR1 is LGHNA and CDR2 is YNFKEQ. The CDR3 here is CASSHGQDMNTEAFF. CDR3 in DNA: TGTGCCAGCAGCCACGGACAGGACATGAACACTGAAGCTTTCTTT.

In its sample, this clone was seen once. This chain connects TRBV28 to TRBJ2-3, with a weak D call TRBD2 (5 bases). Germline values: CDR1 MDHEN, CDR2 SYDVKM. Between the trimmed V and J ends, which lost 5 bases and 0 bases, there was a span of 12 bases. CDR3 length: 15 amino acids. The CDR3 here is CASSTQDLSTDTQYF. Written as DNA, the CDR3 is TGTGCCAGCAGTACCCAGGACTTGAGCACAGATACGCAGTATTTT.

The chain links TRBV28 to TRBJ2-1; the D gene is possibly TRBD2 (7 bases). This CDR3 contains 19 residues. Germline V gives CDR1 MDHEN, CDR2 SYDVKM. Trimming took off 1 base at V and 5 bases at J, with 24 bases between the two ends. CDR3 sequence (DNA): TGTGCCAGCAGTTTATTTTCTGGCTTGGGGGCGGGAGAGGACAATGAGCAGTTCTTC. Its translation is CASSLFSGLGAGEDNEQFF.